The TCR beta chain described here comes from a study of blood T cell repertoires in COVID-19. Turning to the study itself: Samples taken during acute and convalescent COVID-19 were collected in the United States, Italy and Spain. PBMCs, B-cell-depleted T cells, or T cells were the source of the cDNA or gDNA that made up the material.

Germline CDR1 is SGHAT and CDR2 is FQNNGV. V lost 5 bases to trimming and J lost 3 bases, with 17 bases between them. This CDR3 has 15 residues. Under the authors' procedure: Amplifying reference gene primers gave estimates of nucleated cell counts. TCRdb's copy holds only in-frame clones and misses some; the assay was immunoSEQ multiplex PCR. The V and J calls and clone size are taken from that table; D and trimming were inferred from the DNA. The sample has about 280,000 clones, over 75% seen once. The receptor was isolated from a human donor in a cohort sampled during active COVID-19. V and J are TRBV11-2 and TRBJ2-7, with a possible D match to TRBD2 (6 bases). What was sequenced was peripheral blood. CDR3 DNA: TGTGCCAGCAGCCCGTCGGGGGTCCTCGGCTACGAGCAGTACTTC. Protein sequence: CASSPSGVLGYEQYF.